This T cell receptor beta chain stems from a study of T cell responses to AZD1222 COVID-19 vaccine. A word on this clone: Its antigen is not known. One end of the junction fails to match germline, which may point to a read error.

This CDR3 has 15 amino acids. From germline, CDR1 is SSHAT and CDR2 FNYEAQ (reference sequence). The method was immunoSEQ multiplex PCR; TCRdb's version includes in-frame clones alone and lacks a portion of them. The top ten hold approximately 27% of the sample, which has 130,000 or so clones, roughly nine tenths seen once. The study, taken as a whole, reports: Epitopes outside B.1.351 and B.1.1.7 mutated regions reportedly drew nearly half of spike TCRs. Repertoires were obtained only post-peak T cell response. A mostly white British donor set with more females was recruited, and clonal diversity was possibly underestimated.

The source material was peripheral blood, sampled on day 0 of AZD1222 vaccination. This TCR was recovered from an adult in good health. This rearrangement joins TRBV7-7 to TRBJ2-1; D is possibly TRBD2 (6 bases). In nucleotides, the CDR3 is TGTGCTAGCAGCTTAAAGGGTGCGGGGTCAAATGAGCAGTTCTTC. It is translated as CASSLKGAGSNEQFF.